The TCR beta chain under discussion was sequenced for a study of cytomegalovirus exposure and HLA in healthy donors. Study-wide context: Assignment to the Caucasian-associated ancestry cluster applied to approximately 80% of the approximately 380 genotyped donors.

Those who donated were healthy bone marrow donors. Per germline, CDR1 LNHDA and CDR2 SQIVND (reference sequence). This CDR3 has 13 residues. With 3 bases removed from V and 7 bases from J, the gap between germline ends came to 10 bases. Study-wide points: Later analysis identified several of the most significant clusters that appeared linked to common viral pathogens. A likely sequencing artifact accounted for one observed cluster of highly shared sequence variants.

PCR was performed using 60 Vbeta and 13 Jbeta primers. The table came from immunoSEQ multiplex PCR; TCRdb's copy has only in-frame clones and leaves some out. The table shows about 190,000 clones, with 81% occurring only once. Details on this clone: Its antigen is unidentified.

This chain joins TRBV19 and TRBJ1-5, with a possible D match to TRBD1 (6 bases). This TCR was sampled from a man between 18 and 29 years old in good health and CMV-seronegative. The sequencing input was PBMCs. CDR3 in DNA: TGTGCCAGTAGTATCTCCCAGGGGCAGCCCCAGCATTTT. Its protein product is CASSISQGQPQHF.